The 29 T cell receptor beta chains presented below share a single source sample, sequenced in a study of molecular identifiers for immune sequencing clone quantification. MiXCR was run by TCRdb on the PCR reads, yielding one entry per CDR3 protein. The sample consists of more than 300,000 distinct CDR3 sequences, around 21% of them appearing once. The sample taken for sequencing was naive CD8+ T cells from blood, with Jurkat cell RNA spiked in. As for subset: FACS-sorted CD8+CD4-CCR7+CD45RA+ naive T cells. The receptors derive from a human donor in good health. Some libraries in this study had Jurkat cell RNA spiked in.

The gene calls are TRBV3-1 and TRBJ2-5, with 9 positions matching TRBD1. The CDR3 is made up of 14 amino acids. V dropped 1 base and J dropped 7; count of bases not matched to a gene: 4. The V gene's germline CDR1 is LGHDT and CDR2 YNNKEL (reference sequence). CDR3 bases: TGTGCCAGCAGCCAAGGAACACAGGGGGCGACCCAGTACTTC. Protein: CASSQGTQGATQYF.

Many counts were recorded for this clonotype. The chain carries TRBV13 and TRBJ2-7; TRBD1 matches at 8 bases. V lost 5 bases and J lost 5; bases outside the gene matches: 5. The CDR3 loop spans 13 amino acids. Germline V CDR1 and CDR2: PRHDT, FYEKMQ (reference sequence). CDR3 DNA sequence: TGTGCCAGCAGCCCGGACAGGGTAAACGAGCAGTACTTC. This codes for CASSPDRVNEQYF.

This clonotype was recorded many times. The genes are TRBV30 and TRBJ2-7, with a possible D match to TRBD2 (5 bases). V lost 8 bases and J lost 7, with 12 bases in between. The CDR3 covers 10 residues. Germline V CDR1 and CDR2: GTSNPN, SVGIG (reference sequence). The CDR3 sequence is CAGGEVEQYF. The CDR3 nucleotides are TGTGCCGGAGGAGAGGTTGAGCAGTACTTC.

This clonotype was picked up many times. This chain uses TRBV30 with TRBJ1-1; TRBD1 agrees at 8 bases. The CDR3 contains 15 residues. Germline CDR1 reads GTSNPN; CDR2 reads SVGIG (reference sequence). The V gene end was trimmed by 0 bases and the J gene end by 3 bases; junction bases not matched to a gene: 6. As DNA, the CDR3 is TGTGCCTGGAGTGTTACCGGGACAGGCGACACTGAAGCTTTCTTT. Protein: CAWSVTGTGDTEAFF.

At least ten counts were recorded for this clonotype. The chain combines TRBV19 with TRBJ1-1; D is uncertain. This CDR3 is built from 14 residues. Trimming took off 5 bases at V and 5 bases at J, with 15 bases between the two ends. CDR1 is LNHDA, CDR2 SQIVND, per germline (reference sequence). As DNA, the CDR3 is TGTGCCAGTAGTTCAGGACCCCCAATAACTGAAGCTTTCTTT. This translates into CASSSGPPITEAFF.

As for this clonotype: A read error may be the cause here, since a much bigger clone is one base away. This chain uses TRBV14 with TRBJ2-1; D is unclear. This CDR3 region has 16 residues. Germline CDR1 reads SGHDN; CDR2 reads FVKESK. In DNA form, the CDR3 reads TGTGCCAGCAGCCAATTTATCGGTAGCTCCTACAATGAGCAGCTCTTC. Protein sequence: CASSQFIGSSYNEQLF.

The V call is TRBV9, the J call TRBJ2-6; D not certain. The CDR3 is 16 residues long. Germline V gene sequence: CDR1 SGDLS, CDR2 YYNGEE. V shed 0 bases and J shed 4 bases, with 11 bases lying between them. CDR3 protein: CASSVGQLSGANVLTF. The CDR3 DNA reads TGTGCCAGCAGCGTAGGGCAGCTGTCGGGGGCCAACGTCCTGACTTTC.

This clonotype was found many times. The chain has TRBV4-1 and TRBJ1-4, with D perhaps matching TRBD1 (5 bases). This CDR3 has 13 amino acids. From germline, CDR1 is MGHRA and CDR2 YSYEKL. V was shortened by 5 bases and J by 8 bases, with 12 bases between the two germline ends. The CDR3, as DNA: TGCGCCAGCAGCGGCCGACAGTTGGAAAAACTGTTTTTT. This gives the protein CASSGRQLEKLFF.

This clonotype was counted at least ten times. The chain has TRBV29-1 and TRBJ2-5; 7 positions agree with TRBD2. The CDR3 sequence is 16 residues long. Germline loops: CDR1 SQVTM, CDR2 ANQGSEA. V dropped 0 bases and J dropped 0; count of bases not matched to a gene: 7. As DNA, the CDR3 is TGCAGCGTTGAAGATCCGAAAGGGAGGGACCAAGAGACCCAGTACTTC. The encoded protein is CSVEDPKGRDQETQYF. Based on the CDR3 plus reference TRBV29-1 and TRBJ2-5, the full variable domain is SAVISQKPSRDICQRGTSLTIQCQVDSQVTMMFWYRQQPGQSLTLIATANQGSEATYESGFVIDKFPISRPNLTFSTLTVSNMSPEDSSIYLCSVEDPKGRDQETQYFGPGTRLLVL.

This clonotype has a count of ten or more. The chain joins TRBV5-4 to TRBJ2-5, with D hard to call. Germline V CDR1 and CDR2: SGHNT, YYREEE (reference sequence). The CDR3 is made up of 13 amino acids. Trimming shortened V by 4 bases and J by 1 base, and 8 bases separated the two germline ends. The chain's CDR3 is CASSKDGQETQYF. CDR3 nucleotide sequence: TGTGCCAGCAGCAAGGACGGCCAAGAGACCCAGTACTTC.

This clonotype was counted many times. The chain recombines TRBV12-3 or TRBV12-4 with TRBJ1-2; TRBD1 matches 10 bases. Trimming removed 5 bases from V and 3 bases from J; junction bases left unmatched: 3. CDR3 length: 14 amino acids. The CDR3 DNA reads TGTGCCAGCAGTCCTGGACAGGGGGACTATGGCTACACCTTC. It specifies CASSPGQGDYGYTF.

This clonotype was counted ten times or more. V usage is TRBV5-5 and J usage is TRBJ2-2, with D perhaps given as TRBD1 or TRBD2 (5 bases each). Germline V gene data show CDR1 as SGHKS and CDR2 as YYEKEE (reference sequence). V was clipped by 4 bases and J by 5 bases, with 21 bases between them. This CDR3 comprises 17 residues. DNA of the CDR3: TGTGCCAGCAGCCCCCCCGTGGCCCGAGAGGGGACCGGGGAGCTGTTTTTT. Translation gives CASSPPVAREGTGELFF.

Only a few counts were recorded for this clonotype. The chain joins TRBV5-1 to TRBJ2-7; 8 bases match TRBD1. Germline CDR1 reads SGHRS; CDR2 reads YFSETQ. The CDR3 totals 15 residues. V lost 0 bases, J lost 3 bases, and 5 bases stayed unmatched. CDR3 coding DNA: TGCGCCAGCAGCTTGGTCCAGGGGGCTTTCTACGAGCAGTACTTC. It is translated as CASSLVQGAFYEQYF.

This clonotype was detected many times. This rearrangement joins TRBV29-1 to TRBJ2-7, with D perhaps TRBD1 or TRBD2 (5 bases each). The CDR3 runs to 13 residues. The V end was cut by 5 bases, the J end by 0 bases, with 11 bases between. Germline CDR1 SQVTM, CDR2 ANQGSEA. The CDR3 DNA reads as TGCAGCGTTCGGCCCGGGACCTCCTACGAGCAGTACTTC. It specifies CSVRPGTSYEQYF.

This clonotype was observed many times. This sequence joins TRBV19 and TRBJ2-6; TRBD2 matches at 10 bases. This CDR3 is 17 amino acids long. Trimming removed 2 bases from V and 3 bases from J; junction bases left unmatched: 4. Germline lookup yields CDR1 LNHDA and CDR2 SQIVND (reference sequence). The CDR3 nucleotides are TGTGCCAGTAGTATACTAGCGGGAGATGGTGGGGCCAACGTCCTGACTTTC. This gives the protein CASSILAGDGGANVLTF.

This clonotype was picked up a small number of times. This sequence joins TRBV11-2 and TRBJ2-1; 7 nucleotides align to TRBD2. The CDR3 length is 13 residues. CDR1 SGHAT and CDR2 FQNNGV come from the germline V gene. Trimming cost V 8 bases and J 5 bases; bases outside gene matches: 6. For the CDR3, the DNA is TGTGCCAGCTTCGGGGGGTTTCACAATGAGCAGTTCTTC. Translation gives CASFGGFHNEQFF.

This clonotype occurred many times. This sequence joins TRBV5-6 and TRBJ2-7; the D is unclear. V shed 0 bases and J shed 0 bases, with 10 bases lying between them. The CDR3 totals 15 residues. Germline CDR1 is SGHDT and CDR2 is YYEEEE. The CDR3 DNA reads TGTGCCAGCAGCTTGGCACCGCCGAGCTCCTACGAGCAGTACTTC. Its translation is CASSLAPPSSYEQYF.

Note on this clonotype: The missing conserved phenylalanine or tryptophan at the end of this CDR3 makes a read error likely. This chain uses TRBV2 with TRBJ1-3; D remains ambiguous. Germline V gives CDR1 SNHLY, CDR2 FYNNEI. V was clipped by 8 bases and J by 1 base, with 9 bases between them. The CDR3 is 13 residues long. The CDR3: CASVGLSGNTIYL. CDR3 sequence (DNA): TGTGCCAGCGTGGGTCTGTCTGGAAACACCATATATCTT.

This clonotype was observed at least ten times. The rearrangement joins TRBV6-2 or TRBV6-3 to TRBJ1-1; 8 bases are a match to TRBD1. This CDR3 region has 14 residues. J gave up 4 bases and V 7 bases, and 8 bases lay outside the gene matches. Germline CDR1 and CDR2: MNHEY and SVGEGT. Here the CDR3 reads CASIPRTGSTEAFF. The CDR3 nucleotides are TGTGCCAGCATCCCGAGGACAGGGAGCACTGAAGCTTTCTTT.

There are a few counts of this clonotype. The chain has TRBV4-3 and TRBJ1-1; D remains unclear. CDR1 is LGHNA and CDR2 is YSLEER in the germline V gene. With 0 bases removed from V and 4 bases from J, the gap between germline ends came to 12 bases. The CDR3 consists of 15 residues. Here the CDR3 reads CASSQERTLGTEAFF. In DNA form, the CDR3 reads TGCGCCAGCAGCCAAGAAAGGACCCTCGGCACTGAAGCTTTCTTT.

This clonotype has just a few counts. CDR3 in amino acids: CASSLLSVSGTDTQYF. For the CDR3, the DNA is TGTGCCAGCAGCTTATTGTCTGTTAGCGGCACAGATACGCAGTATTTT. J is TRBJ2-3 and V is TRBV13; a weak D match, TRBD2 (5 bases). This CDR3 region has 16 residues. Germline V gene lookup returns CDR1 PRHDT and CDR2 FYEKMQ (reference sequence). V lost 2 bases, J lost 1 base, and 13 bases lay in between.

This clonotype was counted many times. V is TRBV6-4 and J is TRBJ2-3, with D unresolved. The germline gives CDR1 MRHNA, CDR2 SNTAGT. The CDR3 length is 13 residues. Trimming shortened V by 3 bases and J by 5 bases, and 9 bases separated the two germline ends. This CDR3 is CASSETFQDTQYF. In DNA, the CDR3 is TGTGCCAGCAGTGAAACGTTCCAAGATACGCAGTATTTT.

On this clonotype itself: Being one base from a much bigger clone, this may be a read error. The chain carries TRBV3-1 and TRBJ2-5; TRBD2 might be the D (6 bases). The CDR3 consists of 15 residues. Per the germline V gene, CDR1 is LGHDT and CDR2 is YNNKEL (reference sequence). The CDR3 coding sequence is TGTGTCAGCAGCCATGCCTGGGACTTGCAAGAGACCCAGTACTTC. Encoded protein: CVSSHAWDLQETQYF.

CDR3 residues: CASSQAGLVSDTQYF. The DNA for the CDR3 is TGTGCCAGCAGCCAAGCGGGACTAGTATCCGATACGCAGTATTTT. The chain combines TRBV7-9 with TRBJ2-3, with 8 positions matching TRBD2. The J segment lost 6 bases and the V segment lost 5 bases, leaving 10 bases of the junction unmatched. Germline assignment: CDR1 SEHNR and CDR2 FQNEAQ (reference sequence). The CDR3 sequence is 15 residues long.

Comment on this clonotype: It may be a read error: a sequence one base away is much more abundant. The V gene is TRBV19, the J gene TRBJ2-1, with D uncertain. Germline V gives CDR1 LNHDA, CDR2 SQIVND (reference sequence). This CDR3 is 15 amino acids long. The CDR3, as DNA: TGTGTCAGTGCTTGGTCCTCAAGTTCCTACAATGAGCAGTTCTTC. Its translation: CVSAWSSSSYNEQFF.

Turning to this clonotype: Being one base from a much bigger clone, this may be a read error. The V gene is TRBV5-1, the J gene TRBJ2-7; perhaps TRBD1 as D (5 bases). V lost 2 bases and J lost 8, with 20 bases in between. In germline, CDR1 is SGHRS, CDR2 YFSETQ. The CDR3 consists of 15 residues. This CDR3 is CASSLNGALLYKQYF. CDR3 bases: TGCGCCAGCAGCTTAAATGGGGCGCTTTTATACAAGCAGTACTTC.

This clonotype was observed at least ten times. For the CDR3, the DNA is TGTGCCAGCAGGTTCGCGACAGGGGGAATCGCAGATACGCAGTATTTT. Its protein product is CASRFATGGIADTQYF. The chain is built from TRBV5-5 and TRBJ2-3, with TRBD1 matching over 9 bases. Germline V gene sequence: CDR1 SGHKS, CDR2 YYEKEE (reference sequence). V gave up 5 bases and J gave up 4 bases; unmatched junction bases: 11. This CDR3 is 16 amino acids long.

A remark on this clonotype: This may stem from a read error, because a much larger clone lies one nucleotide away. The rearrangement joins TRBV20-1 to TRBJ2-7; 8 bases agree with TRBD2. The length of the CDR3 is 15 residues. With 8 bases clipped from V and 3 bases from J, the junction kept 15 bases outside the gene matches. Germline V gene lookup returns CDR1 DFQATT and CDR2 SNEGSKA (reference sequence). CDR3 in DNA: TGCAGTATTAAGGGACTAGTTCCCCTCTACTACGAGCAGTACTTC. The encoded protein is CSIKGLVPLYYEQYF.

The chain recombines TRBV11-2 with TRBJ1-1, with a possible D match to TRBD1 (5 bases). V lost 1 base and J lost 6, with 9 bases in between. CDR1 and CDR2 from the germline V gene are SGHAT and FQNNGV. This CDR3 has 13 amino acids. The CDR3 coding sequence is TGTGCCAGCAGCTTAGGGATGGGGGCTGAAGCTTTCTTT. Its protein product is CASSLGMGAEAFF.